Following are 32 T cell receptor beta chains from one sample sequenced in a study of blood T cell repertoires in COVID-19. Data came from immunoSEQ multiplex PCR; TCRdb stores just in-frame clones and leaves some out. In the table there are roughly 28,000 clones, roughly 91% of which are singletons. Sequencing input: peripheral blood. The source of these receptors is a man between 65 and 85 years old with active COVID-19.

The chain uses TRBV7-2 and TRBJ2-1; 7 bases map to TRBD2. The germline V gene has CDR1 SGHTA and CDR2 FQGNSA. Losses at the gene ends were 2 bases for V and 6 bases for J; bases not matched to a gene: 10. The CDR3 contains 16 residues. The CDR3 here is CASSLFPSGAVNEQFF. The CDR3 DNA reads as TGTGCCAGCAGCTTATTTCCCAGCGGGGCGGTCAATGAGCAGTTCTTC.

The chain carries TRBV27 and TRBJ2-7, with 8 bases lining up with TRBD1. The germline V gene has CDR1 MNHEY and CDR2 SMNVEV (reference sequence). V gave up 5 bases and J gave up 5 bases; unmatched junction bases: 5. This CDR3 is 13 amino acids long. In DNA, the CDR3 is TGTGCCAGCAGTACCGGACAGGGAAACGAGCAGTACTTC. Its translation is CASSTGQGNEQYF.

This sequence joins TRBV12-3 or TRBV12-4 and TRBJ2-3; tentative D call: TRBD1 (5 bases). The CDR3 has 13 residues. Trimming removed 1 base at V and 10 bases at J, with 12 bases between. CDR3 nucleotides: TGTGCCAGCAGTTTAGAGGGGCTCGGAGCGCAGTATTTT. Amino acid sequence: CASSLEGLGAQYF.

The rearrangement uses TRBV11-3 and TRBJ1-1; D is ambiguous. Trimming took 2 bases from V and 4 from J, leaving 8 bases between them. This CDR3 is built from 13 residues. CDR1 and CDR2 (germline): SGHNT, YENEEA. DNA for the CDR3: TGTGCCAGCAGCTTATATGGGAGCACTGAAGCTTTCTTT. This encodes CASSLYGSTEAFF. Filled out from reference TRBV11-3 and TRBJ1-1, the complete variable domain reads EAGVVQSPRYKIIEKKQPVAFWCNPISGHNTLYWYLQNLGQGPELLIRYENEEAVDDSQLPKDRFSAERLKGVDSTLKIQPAELGDSAVYLCASSLYGSTEAFFGQGTRLTVV.

J is TRBJ1-2 and V is TRBV6-2 or TRBV6-3, with 9 bases fitting TRBD1. V dropped 5 bases and J dropped 8; count of bases not matched to a gene: 9. The V gene's germline CDR1 is MNHEY and CDR2 SVGEGT. This CDR3 spans 14 amino acids. The CDR3 DNA reads TGTGCCAGCAGTCAGACACAGGGGGCTGTCGGCTACACCTTC. This codes for CASSQTQGAVGYTF.

The rearrangement uses TRBV9 and TRBJ1-1; D ambiguous. The CDR3 is 14 amino acids. Looked up from germline, CDR1 is SGDLS and CDR2 is YYNGEE. V dropped 4 bases and J dropped 1 base, with 11 bases sitting between them. The CDR3 sequence: CASSPHSGNTEAFF. CDR3 in DNA: TGTGCCAGCAGCCCTCATTCCGGGAACACTGAAGCTTTCTTT.

The V call is TRBV4-3, the J call TRBJ1-2; 9 bases align to TRBD1. J was trimmed by 9 bases and V by 1 base; bases with no gene match: 3. Looked up from germline, CDR1 is LGHNA and CDR2 is YSLEER. The CDR3 runs 13 residues. CDR3 in amino acids: CASSQGQGVSYTF. The CDR3, as DNA: TGCGCCAGCAGCCAAGGACAGGGGGTCAGCTACACCTTC.

The chain is built from TRBV7-8 and TRBJ2-7; the match to TRBD2 covers 11 bases. V was pared by 1 base and J by 3 bases, with 2 bases of the junction left unmatched. From germline, CDR1 is SGHVS and CDR2 FQNEAQ. The CDR3 is 15 residues long. CDR3 loop: CASSLGGLADYEQYF. As DNA, the CDR3 is TGTGCCAGCAGCTTAGGGGGACTAGCGGACTACGAGCAGTACTTC.

This sequence joins TRBV11-1 and TRBJ2-2; no reliable D call. CDR1 and CDR2 (germline): SGHAT, FQDESV (reference sequence). The germline V and J ends were trimmed by 2 bases and 1 base, with 8 bases remaining between them. The CDR3 contains 15 residues. CDR3 region: CASSLFQENTGELFF. The DNA for the CDR3 is TGTGCCAGCAGCTTATTCCAGGAGAACACCGGGGAGCTGTTTTTT.

This chain uses TRBV27 with TRBJ1-2, with a tentative D call TRBD1 (6 bases). The CDR3 is 17 residues long. CDR1 is MNHEY, CDR2 SMNVEV, per germline (reference sequence). V dropped 7 bases and J dropped 0 bases, with 21 bases sitting between them. The CDR3 reads CASNQVGRGIANYGYTF. The CDR3 DNA sequence: TGTGCCAGCAACCAAGTAGGCAGGGGAATAGCTAACTATGGCTACACCTTC.

The gene calls are TRBV2 and TRBJ1-2; TRBD1 might be the D (5 bases). The CDR3 loop spans 13 amino acids. The V and J ends lost 4 bases and 1 base respectively, with 7 bases between them. The germline V gene has CDR1 SNHLY and CDR2 FYNNEI. The CDR3 region is CASSVDSNYGYTF. CDR3 DNA: TGTGCCAGCAGTGTTGACAGTAACTATGGCTACACCTTC.

This chain joins TRBV28 and TRBJ2-7, with TRBD1 identical over 8 bases. The CDR3 totals 14 residues. Trimming removed 8 bases from V and 1 base from J; junction bases left unmatched: 7. The germline V gene has CDR1 MDHEN and CDR2 SYDVKM. CDR3 region: CASRTDRASYEQYF. CDR3 in DNA: TGTGCCAGCCGAACGGACAGGGCATCCTACGAGCAGTACTTC.

J is TRBJ1-3 and V is TRBV5-4; a weak D match, TRBD1 (5 bases). CDR1 and CDR2 from the germline V gene are SGHNT and YYREEE (reference sequence). The length of the CDR3 is 15 residues. The V end was cut by 4 bases, the J end by 0 bases, with 11 bases between. This CDR3 reads CASSPGGTSGNTIYF. The CDR3 bases are TGTGCCAGCAGCCCGGGGGGTACCTCTGGAAACACCATATATTTT.

V usage is TRBV6-5 and J usage is TRBJ2-5; 11 bases align to TRBD2. Germline assignment: CDR1 MNHEY and CDR2 SVGAGI. V was clipped by 7 bases and J by 8 bases; unmatched bases: 6. The CDR3 sequence is 13 residues long. The DNA for the CDR3 is TGTGCCAGCATGACTAGCGGGGCGGGTACCCAGTACTTC. As protein: CASMTSGAGTQYF.

The J gene is TRBJ1-2, the V gene TRBV14; D remains unclear. The ends were cut back, 0 bases at V and 7 bases at J, with 3 bases in the middle. Germline CDR1 is SGHDN and CDR2 is FVKESK. CDR3 length equals 11 residues. CDR3 in amino acids: CASSQDRGYTF. For the CDR3, the DNA is TGTGCCAGCAGCCAAGATCGTGGCTACACCTTC.

This clone was counted a few times. The chain links TRBV18 to TRBJ2-3; perhaps TRBD1 as D (5 bases). The CDR3 is 15 residues long. Germline CDR1 reads KGHSH; CDR2 reads LQKENI. V lost 4 bases and J lost 0, with 11 bases in between. The CDR3 loop is CASSRQMTSTDTQYF. The CDR3 nucleotides read TGTGCCAGCTCACGACAGATGACTAGCACAGATACGCAGTATTTT.

The chain recombines TRBV5-1 with TRBJ1-1, with D unresolved. The germline V gene has CDR1 SGHRS and CDR2 YFSETQ. Trimming cost V 7 bases and J 7 bases, with 17 bases left between them. CDR3 length: 13 amino acids. The DNA of the CDR3 is TGCGCCAGCGGAGCGGACCGCGGCAATGAAGCTTTCTTT. This codes for CASGADRGNEAFF.

The CDR3 spells CASSLDRGYETQYF. The DNA of the CDR3 is TGTGCCAGCAGCCTGGACAGGGGGTACGAGACCCAGTACTTC. The chain has TRBV14 and TRBJ2-5, with TRBD1 identical over 10 bases. Germline-derived CDR1 and CDR2 are SGHDN and FVKESK. V lost 4 bases and J lost 5; bases outside the gene matches: 4. This CDR3 spans 14 amino acids.

This chain links TRBV27 with TRBJ1-1, with a possible D match to TRBD1 (6 bases). V was cut by 6 bases and J by 0 bases, with 11 bases left in between. The CDR3 covers 14 residues. Germline-derived CDR1 and CDR2 are MNHEY and SMNVEV (reference sequence). Here the CDR3 reads CASRRTGMNTEAFF. CDR3 nucleotides: TGTGCCAGCAGAAGAACAGGGATGAACACTGAAGCTTTCTTT.

The chain joins TRBV15 to TRBJ2-7; 8 bases map to TRBD1. The germline V gene encodes CDR1 LNHNV and CDR2 YYDKDF (reference sequence). Germline trimming cut 0 bases from V and 2 bases from J; bases unmatched to any gene: 0. This CDR3 region has 14 residues. The CDR3 spells CATSREGQAYEQYF. The CDR3 nucleotides are TGTGCCACCAGCAGAGAGGGACAGGCCTACGAGCAGTACTTC.

The chain employs TRBV19 and TRBJ2-2, with 8 bases identical to TRBD2. CDR3 length: 16 amino acids. Germline V gene lookup returns CDR1 LNHDA and CDR2 SQIVND (reference sequence). The junction had 3 bases not matched to a gene; V was cut back by 3 bases and J by 0 bases. CDR3 DNA: TGTGCCAGTAGTATCACCGGGGGGGCGAACACCGGGGAGCTGTTTTTT. This gives the protein CASSITGGANTGELFF.

This chain links TRBV7-2 with TRBJ1-2, with D unclear. This CDR3 has 13 residues. The V end was cut by 6 bases, the J end by 4 bases, with 12 bases between. Germline CDR1 and CDR2: SGHTA and FQGNSA. The CDR3 region is CASSPEGPYGYTF. The CDR3 bases are TGTGCCAGCAGTCCCGAGGGTCCCTATGGCTACACCTTC.

This chain joins TRBV7-3 and TRBJ1-2; 7 bases match TRBD1. Germline V gene sequence: CDR1 SGHTA, CDR2 FQGTGA. This CDR3 contains 15 residues. With 5 bases clipped from V and 2 bases from J, the junction kept 8 bases outside the gene matches. The CDR3 DNA is TGTGCCAGCAGCCCAGGTATAGGGGGCAACTATGGCTACACCTTC. Translating gives CASSPGIGGNYGYTF.

This clone was found once. This chain uses TRBV2 with TRBJ2-1, with TRBD1 identical over 8 bases. The V gene's germline CDR1 is SNHLY and CDR2 FYNNEI. The CDR3 runs 14 residues. V lost 8 bases to trimming and J lost 3 bases; unmatched junction nucleotides: 6. The CDR3 reads CASLDRGYYNEQFF. In DNA form, the CDR3 reads TGTGCCAGCCTCGACAGGGGCTACTACAATGAGCAGTTCTTC. The full variable domain, rest sourced from reference TRBV2 and TRBJ2-1, is EPEVTQTPSHQVTQMGQEVILRCVPISNHLYFYWYRQILGQKVEFLVSFYNNEISEKSEIFDDQFSVERPDGSNFTLKIRSTKLEDSAMYFCASLDRGYYNEQFFGPGTRLTVL.

The CDR3 bases are TGTGCCAGTAGTGTCAGCGGGGGGGTACACAATGAGCAGTTCTTC. It translates to CASSVSGGVHNEQFF. The chain has TRBV19 and TRBJ2-1, with TRBD2 identical over 10 bases. The CDR3 extends over 15 amino acids. Trimming removed 5 bases from V and 5 bases from J; junction bases left unmatched: 6. The germline CDR1 and CDR2 sequences are LNHDA and SQIVND (reference sequence).

The chain couples TRBV29-1 to TRBJ2-7; 9 bases are shared with TRBD1. V dropped 4 bases and J dropped 5; count of bases not matched to a gene: 12. Looked up from germline, CDR1 is SQVTM and CDR2 is ANQGSEA. This CDR3 is built from 15 residues. CDR3 nucleotide sequence: TGCAGCGTTGGGAAACCTGGGACAGGGAGAAACGAGCAGTACTTC. Encoded protein: CSVGKPGTGRNEQYF.

The V gene is TRBV19, the J gene TRBJ1-1; 7 nucleotides line up with TRBD1. From germline, CDR1 is LNHDA and CDR2 SQIVND (reference sequence). This CDR3 contains 18 residues. V shed 4 bases, J shed 0 bases, and the junction held 14 bases outside the gene matches. The CDR3 protein is CASSKHLGQSAVNTEAFF. CDR3 nucleotides: TGTGCCAGTAGTAAACACCTGGGACAGTCCGCTGTGAACACTGAAGCTTTCTTT.

CDR3 region: CASSVGNGGGTDTQYF. The CDR3 nucleotides read TGTGCCAGCAGCGTAGGTAACGGGGGAGGGACAGATACGCAGTATTTT. The chain employs TRBV9 and TRBJ2-3; 7 nucleotides agree with TRBD2. Germline V CDR1 and CDR2: SGDLS, YYNGEE. The trim removed 0 bases at V and 3 bases at J, leaving 7 bases unmatched. The CDR3 contains 16 residues.

This clone was seen only once. The genes are TRBV30 and TRBJ1-1; TRBD1 is a possible D gene (5 bases). The CDR3 is 11 residues long. V lost 4 bases to trimming and J lost 4 bases, with 7 bases between them. Germline V gene sequence: CDR1 GTSNPN, CDR2 SVGIG (reference sequence). This CDR3 reads CAWKGPTEAFF. The CDR3 coding sequence is TGTGCCTGGAAGGGGCCCACTGAAGCTTTCTTT. Full variable domain (rest looked up from reference TRBV30 and TRBJ1-1): SQTIHQWPATLVQPVGSPLSLECTVEGTSNPNLYWYRQAAGRGLQLLFYSVGIGQISSEVPQNLSASRPQDRQFILSSKKLLLSDSGFYLCAWKGPTEAFFGQGTRLTVV.

In the case of this clone: Other DNA sequences in the sample encode the same CDR3. V usage is TRBV7-9 and J usage is TRBJ1-2; 9 bases line up with TRBD1. J was trimmed by 2 bases and V by 8 bases; bases with no gene match: 0. This CDR3 contains 12 residues. Looked up from germline, CDR1 is SEHNR and CDR2 is FQNEAQ (reference sequence). The CDR3 region is CASGQGNYGYTF. Here the CDR3 DNA reads TGTGCCAGCGGACAGGGGAACTATGGCTACACCTTC.

The chain joins TRBV5-1 to TRBJ2-3; 9 bases agree with TRBD2. The CDR3 sequence is 15 residues long. Germline V gene sequence: CDR1 SGHRS, CDR2 YFSETQ. Trimming at V came to 0 bases and at J to 3 bases, leaving 2 bases not matched to a gene. The CDR3 nucleotides read TGCGCCAGCAGCTTGGAAGCGGGGGGAACAGATACGCAGTATTTT. This codes for CASSLEAGGTDTQYF.

The V call is TRBV13, the J call TRBJ2-5, with unresolved D. V gave up 0 bases and J gave up 5 bases, with 7 bases separating them. CDR1 and CDR2 from the germline V gene are PRHDT and FYEKMQ (reference sequence). This CDR3 has 13 amino acids. The CDR3 DNA is TGTGCCAGCAGCTTAGGTTATTCGGAGACCCAGTACTTC. It encodes CASSLGYSETQYF.